These T cell receptor beta chains were read from a single sample in a study of T cell repertoires in cytomegalovirus infection. TCRdb reprocessed the reads via MiXCR and lists one record per CDR3 protein. The sample carries hundreds of thousands of distinct CDR3 sequences, more than 40% recorded once. These TCRs are of unknown antigen specificity. Sequenced material: cultured PBMCs, taken from culture after CMV antigen stimulation. The receptors stem from a human donor in good health (CMV status not recorded). Some clones in this sample may be carry-over from other donors' samples. Each CDR3 is given without its conserved first and last residue.

j_call | v_call | cdr3_aa
TRBJ2-1 | TRBV6-5 | ASSYSDLSSYNEQF
TRBJ2-7 | TRBV27 | ASSLVPPGLAGSSYEQY
TRBJ2-1 | TRBV12-3/TRBV12-4 | ASSLYRDHNEQF
TRBJ2-7 | TRBV11-2 | ASSFERPY
TRBJ2-5 | TRBV6-5 | ASPSSGRNNIWGQETQY
TRBJ1-5 | TRBV6-4 | ASSDTHREIGQGLNQPQH
TRBJ2-1 | TRBV7-2 | ASSSDWTGEQF
TRBJ2-3 | TRBV7-6 | ASSFSSGVTDTQY
TRBJ1-4 | TRBV4-1 | ASSQATNRGIGEKLF
TRBJ1-1 | TRBV12-3/TRBV12-4 | ASSIQGADTEAF
TRBJ1-1 | TRBV25-1 | ASSSLGGMNTEAF
TRBJ1-5 | TRBV4-1 | ASSQKTGGNAENQPQH
TRBJ2-1 | TRBV12-3/TRBV12-4 | ASSLGGRDEQF
TRBJ1-2 | TRBV6-2/TRBV6-3 | ASSRPGQGSYGYT